The rows below give T cell receptor beta chains drawn from one sample of a study of cytomegalovirus exposure and HLA in healthy donors. Here immunoSEQ multiplex PCR was the method, and the copy in TCRdb shows in-frame clones only, minus some. The data show around 98,000 clones, with 75% to 80% seen just once and approximately 3.6% held by the top ten. The sample comprised PBMCs. These receptors originate from a woman in her 40s in good health and CMV-seronegative. Both conserved end residues are part of each CDR3. Fields, in order: J gene, D gene, V gene, clone size, CDR3 DNA, CDR3 protein. The D gene is left open where the match is weak. Expanded clones get a size class; other rows say once, few or many, or leave the size out.

j_call: TRBJ2-3; d_call: TRBD1; v_call: TRBV10-2; clone_size: -; cdr3_nt: TGCGCCAGCAGACAGGGGGCAGTGACAGATACGCAGTATTTT; cdr3_aa: CASRQGAVTDTQYF
j_call: TRBJ2-2; d_call: TRBD2; v_call: TRBV7-6; clone_size: -; cdr3_nt: TGTGCCAGCAGCCCCCTAGCGGGGTACACCGGGGAGCTGTTTTTT; cdr3_aa: CASSPLAGYTGELFF
j_call: TRBJ2-3; d_call: TRBD2; v_call: TRBV19; clone_size: -; cdr3_nt: TGTGCCAGTACCGCCGGGAGGGCCGCAGATACGCAGTATTTT; cdr3_aa: CASTAGRAADTQYF
j_call: TRBJ1-1; d_call: -; v_call: TRBV7-8; clone_size: -; cdr3_nt: TGTGCCAGCAGCTTCGCCGGGACACCCTTGAACACTGAAGCTTTCTTT; cdr3_aa: CASSFAGTPLNTEAFF
j_call: TRBJ2-3; d_call: TRBD2; v_call: TRBV7-2; clone_size: -; cdr3_nt: TGTGCCAGCAGCCGGACTAGCCCAGATACGCAGTATTTT; cdr3_aa: CASSRTSPDTQYF
j_call: TRBJ2-1; d_call: -; v_call: TRBV7-3; clone_size: few; cdr3_nt: TGTGCCAGCTTAGGGGGGGTCTACAATGAGCAGTTCTTC; cdr3_aa: CASLGGVYNEQFF
j_call: TRBJ2-1; d_call: -; v_call: TRBV15; clone_size: -; cdr3_nt: TGTGCCACCAGCAGAGGTAATAGCGGTCCCAATGAGCAGTTCTTC; cdr3_aa: CATSRGNSGPNEQFF
j_call: TRBJ2-6; d_call: -; v_call: TRBV15; clone_size: -; cdr3_nt: TGTGCCACCAGCCAGGCCGGGGCCAACGTCCTGACTTTC; cdr3_aa: CATSQAGANVLTF
j_call: TRBJ2-7; d_call: -; v_call: TRBV4-3; clone_size: -; cdr3_nt: TGCGCCAGCAGCCAAGAGGCAGGGCCCAACTACGAGCAGTACTTC; cdr3_aa: CASSQEAGPNYEQYF
j_call: TRBJ1-1; d_call: TRBD1; v_call: TRBV28; clone_size: -; cdr3_nt: TGTGCCAGCAAAAGAGGGGGCGGGATCACTGAAGCTTTCTTT; cdr3_aa: CASKRGGGITEAFF
j_call: TRBJ2-5; d_call: -; v_call: TRBV12-5; clone_size: -; cdr3_nt: TGTGCTAGTGGTTTGGACACACAAGAGACCCAGTACTTC; cdr3_aa: CASGLDTQETQYF
j_call: TRBJ1-4; d_call: TRBD1; v_call: TRBV7-9; clone_size: -; cdr3_nt: TGTGCCAGCAGTATCGGACAGGGTAATGAAAAACTGTTTTTT; cdr3_aa: CASSIGQGNEKLFF
j_call: TRBJ2-5; d_call: TRBD1; v_call: TRBV7-8; clone_size: few; cdr3_nt: TGTGCCAGCAGCCGATACAGGGGTCAGCGAGAGACCCAGTACTTC; cdr3_aa: CASSRYRGQRETQYF
j_call: TRBJ2-5; d_call: -; v_call: TRBV7-3; clone_size: -; cdr3_nt: TGTGCCAGCAGCTTATTAGGGGGGGAAGGGACCCAGTACTTC; cdr3_aa: CASSLLGGEGTQYF
j_call: TRBJ2-4; d_call: -; v_call: TRBV4-3; clone_size: -; cdr3_nt: TGCGCCAGCAGCCCAGAACTAGCCAAAAACATTCAGTACTTC; cdr3_aa: CASSPELAKNIQYF
j_call: TRBJ2-7; d_call: TRBD1; v_call: TRBV2; clone_size: -; cdr3_nt: TGTGCCAGCAGTGATCGGACAGGGACTTACGAGCAGTACTTC; cdr3_aa: CASSDRTGTYEQYF
j_call: TRBJ2-1; d_call: TRBD1; v_call: TRBV4-3; clone_size: few; cdr3_nt: TGCGCCAGCAGCCGGACAGGGTATGCCTACAATGAGCAGTTCTTC; cdr3_aa: CASSRTGYAYNEQFF
j_call: TRBJ1-1; d_call: -; v_call: TRBV5-1; clone_size: -; cdr3_nt: TGCGCCAGCAGCGGCCCGAGGGGGAGCACTGAAGCTTTCTTT; cdr3_aa: CASSGPRGSTEAFF
j_call: TRBJ2-1; d_call: TRBD1; v_call: TRBV18; clone_size: -; cdr3_nt: TGTGCCAGCGGGACAGGGGGCGATGAGCAGTTCTTC; cdr3_aa: CASGTGGDEQFF
j_call: TRBJ2-1; d_call: TRBD2; v_call: TRBV4-1; clone_size: once; cdr3_nt: TGCGCCAGCAGCCGCGGACTAGCTCTCTACAATGAGCAGTTCTTC; cdr3_aa: CASSRGLALYNEQFF
j_call: TRBJ1-2; d_call: TRBD1; v_call: TRBV6-6; clone_size: -; cdr3_nt: TGTGCCAGCAGTCAAGACAGGGGAAGTGATGGCTACACCTTC; cdr3_aa: CASSQDRGSDGYTF
j_call: TRBJ1-1; d_call: -; v_call: TRBV7-9; clone_size: -; cdr3_nt: TGTGCCAGCAAGGAGATGGGACTTCCCGGGGGCACTGAAGCTTTCTTT; cdr3_aa: CASKEMGLPGGTEAFF
j_call: TRBJ2-1; d_call: -; v_call: TRBV2; clone_size: few; cdr3_nt: TGTGCCAGCAGTGAATTTTCGTGGGGGCTACCCAATGAGCAGTTCTTC; cdr3_aa: CASSEFSWGLPNEQFF
j_call: TRBJ2-5; d_call: -; v_call: TRBV7-3; clone_size: once; cdr3_nt: TGTGCCAGCAGCCCCAATCCGGGGAGGATCGAGACCCAGTACTTC; cdr3_aa: CASSPNPGRIETQYF
j_call: TRBJ1-1; d_call: -; v_call: TRBV7-9; clone_size: -; cdr3_nt: TGTGCCAGCAGCCTATTGGAGGGCGGGACTGAAGCTTTCTTT; cdr3_aa: CASSLLEGGTEAFF
j_call: TRBJ1-5; d_call: -; v_call: TRBV12-5; clone_size: once; cdr3_nt: TGTGCTAGTGGTTTGGTACTGTCGGGGGTTAGCCAGCCCCAGCATTTT; cdr3_aa: CASGLVLSGVSQPQHF
j_call: TRBJ2-1; d_call: -; v_call: TRBV9; clone_size: -; cdr3_nt: TGTGCCAGCTCTTTGGGGGGACCAAGCTCCTACAATGAGCAGTTCTTC; cdr3_aa: CASSLGGPSSYNEQFF
j_call: TRBJ1-1; d_call: -; v_call: TRBV7-2; clone_size: few; cdr3_nt: TGTGCCAGCAGCTTAACAGGGTTCCCCACTGAAGCTTTCTTT; cdr3_aa: CASSLTGFPTEAFF
j_call: TRBJ1-1; d_call: -; v_call: TRBV7-9; clone_size: -; cdr3_nt: TGTGCCAGCAGCTCGATTGGCCCGAACACTGAAGCTTTCTTT; cdr3_aa: CASSSIGPNTEAFF
j_call: TRBJ2-7; d_call: TRBD1; v_call: TRBV6-6; clone_size: few; cdr3_nt: TGTGCCAGCAGTCCCGGGGCCAGGGGGTTCGAGCAGTACTTC; cdr3_aa: CASSPGARGFEQYF
j_call: TRBJ2-7; d_call: -; v_call: TRBV29-1; clone_size: -; cdr3_nt: TGCAGCGTGGGTGGGACAAGCTCCTACGAGCAGTACTTC; cdr3_aa: CSVGGTSSYEQYF
j_call: TRBJ2-1; d_call: TRBD1; v_call: TRBV7-6; clone_size: -; cdr3_nt: TGTGCCAGCAGCTTAGCGCTACTGCCGGGACAGCAACATGAGCAGTTCTTC; cdr3_aa: CASSLALLPGQQHEQFF
j_call: TRBJ2-1; d_call: -; v_call: TRBV30; clone_size: -; cdr3_nt: TGTGCCTGGAGAAAGGGGTGGGACAATGAGCAGTTCTTC; cdr3_aa: CAWRKGWDNEQFF
j_call: TRBJ2-2; d_call: -; v_call: TRBV25-1; clone_size: -; cdr3_nt: TGTGCCAGCAGTCCCAACCCAGGGGAAGCCGGGGAGCTGTTTTTT; cdr3_aa: CASSPNPGEAGELFF
j_call: TRBJ1-5; d_call: -; v_call: TRBV30; clone_size: -; cdr3_nt: TGTGCCTGGAGTAGTGAGGGTGGCAATCAGCCCCAGCATTTT; cdr3_aa: CAWSSEGGNQPQHF
j_call: TRBJ2-7; d_call: -; v_call: TRBV25-1; clone_size: -; cdr3_nt: TGTGCCACGGGTAACCCCTATGAGCAGTACTTC; cdr3_aa: CATGNPYEQYF
j_call: TRBJ1-5; d_call: -; v_call: TRBV10-3; clone_size: -; cdr3_nt: TGTGCCATCAGTGGCGGGGATCAGCCCCAGAATTTT; cdr3_aa: CAISGGDQPQNF
j_call: TRBJ2-3; d_call: TRBD2; v_call: TRBV7-9; clone_size: -; cdr3_nt: TGTGCCAGCAGCCTAAGAGGTGCGGGGGTCACAGATACGCAGTATTTT; cdr3_aa: CASSLRGAGVTDTQYF
j_call: TRBJ2-7; d_call: -; v_call: TRBV6-5; clone_size: few; cdr3_nt: TGTGCCAGCAGTTACGACACAGGCCTGGGGGAGCAGTACTTC; cdr3_aa: CASSYDTGLGEQYF
j_call: TRBJ1-5; d_call: -; v_call: TRBV27; clone_size: -; cdr3_nt: TGTGCCAGCAGTCCGGTGGGGGGAGGCCAGCCCCAGCATTTT; cdr3_aa: CASSPVGGGQPQHF
j_call: TRBJ2-7; d_call: -; v_call: TRBV28; clone_size: few; cdr3_nt: TGTGCCAGCAGTTCCCCCCCAGGGTCGGGCTCCTACGAGCAGTACTTC; cdr3_aa: CASSSPPGSGSYEQYF
j_call: TRBJ2-3; d_call: -; v_call: TRBV19; clone_size: -; cdr3_nt: TGTGCCAGTAGTAACCCCCTCCTCGACTTCACAGATACGCAGTATTTT; cdr3_aa: CASSNPLLDFTDTQYF
j_call: TRBJ2-7; d_call: TRBD1; v_call: TRBV18; clone_size: few; cdr3_nt: TGTGCCAGCTCTAACCGGGACAGGGGCTACGAGCAGTACTTC; cdr3_aa: CASSNRDRGYEQYF
j_call: TRBJ1-5; d_call: TRBD1; v_call: TRBV19; clone_size: -; cdr3_nt: TGTGCCAGCCAGGGGGTGCCTGGGCAGCCCCAGCATTTT; cdr3_aa: CASQGVPGQPQHF
j_call: TRBJ1-2; d_call: TRBD1; v_call: TRBV25-1; clone_size: -; cdr3_nt: TGTGCCAGCAGTGAAGGGGCAGGGGGTGATGGAGGCTACACCTTC; cdr3_aa: CASSEGAGGDGGYTF
j_call: TRBJ2-7; d_call: TRBD2; v_call: TRBV19; clone_size: -; cdr3_nt: TGTGCCAGTAGTATAGCCACTCCCGGACTAGCGGGCACCCTGACCTACGAGCAGTACTTC; cdr3_aa: CASSIATPGLAGTLTYEQYF
j_call: TRBJ2-1; d_call: -; v_call: TRBV5-1; clone_size: -; cdr3_nt: TGCGCCAGCAGCCTCTCAGGGTTGGGGTACAATGAGCAGTTCTTC; cdr3_aa: CASSLSGLGYNEQFF
j_call: TRBJ2-7; d_call: -; v_call: TRBV7-9; clone_size: -; cdr3_nt: TGTGCCAGCAGCCCGGTGAAGGGGGAATTCTACGAGCAGTACTTC; cdr3_aa: CASSPVKGEFYEQYF
j_call: TRBJ1-5; d_call: -; v_call: TRBV5-1; clone_size: -; cdr3_nt: TGCGCCAGCAGCTTAGGAGCAGCCGATAGCAATCAGCCCCAGCATTTT; cdr3_aa: CASSLGAADSNQPQHF
j_call: TRBJ2-7; d_call: -; v_call: TRBV14; clone_size: -; cdr3_nt: TGTGCCAGCAGCTCGGACACGTCCTACGAGCAGTACTTC; cdr3_aa: CASSSDTSYEQYF
j_call: TRBJ2-7; d_call: -; v_call: TRBV7-3; clone_size: -; cdr3_nt: TGTGCCAGCAGCTTAAAACCGACAGGTGGAGGTTCGGACGAGCAGTACTTC; cdr3_aa: CASSLKPTGGGSDEQYF
j_call: TRBJ1-1; d_call: -; v_call: TRBV13; clone_size: -; cdr3_nt: TGTGCCAGCAGCTTGAGCCAGAACACTGAAGCTTTCTTT; cdr3_aa: CASSLSQNTEAFF
j_call: TRBJ2-7; d_call: TRBD2; v_call: TRBV11-2; clone_size: -; cdr3_nt: TGTGCCAGCAGCCTGGTAACTAGCGGGACCGTTTACGAGCAGTACTTC; cdr3_aa: CASSLVTSGTVYEQYF
j_call: TRBJ1-1; d_call: TRBD1; v_call: TRBV2; clone_size: -; cdr3_nt: TGTGCCAGCAGTGGTGACAGGGATGAGCCGAACACTGAAGCTTTCTTT; cdr3_aa: CASSGDRDEPNTEAFF
j_call: TRBJ2-1; d_call: TRBD1; v_call: TRBV30; clone_size: -; cdr3_nt: TGTGCCTGGAGCAACGGACAGGTCCGTGAGCAGTTCTTC; cdr3_aa: CAWSNGQVREQFF
j_call: TRBJ1-2; d_call: TRBD1; v_call: TRBV5-6; clone_size: -; cdr3_nt: TGTGCCAGCAGCCTGGGACAGGTCCTCCTTAGGTATGGCTACACCTTC; cdr3_aa: CASSLGQVLLRYGYTF
j_call: TRBJ2-3; d_call: TRBD2; v_call: TRBV6-4; clone_size: few; cdr3_nt: TGTGCCAGCAGTGACTCGACTAGCGGGGGGGCAGATACGCAGTATTTT; cdr3_aa: CASSDSTSGGADTQYF
j_call: TRBJ2-2; d_call: TRBD1; v_call: TRBV7-2; clone_size: once; cdr3_nt: TGTGCCAGCAGCTTAGAAAGGGGGCGTACCGGGGAGCTGTTTTTT; cdr3_aa: CASSLERGRTGELFF
j_call: TRBJ1-4; d_call: TRBD1; v_call: TRBV7-9; clone_size: -; cdr3_nt: TGTGCCAGCAGCTTAGGACAGGGGGCCAATAATGAAAAACTGTTTTTT; cdr3_aa: CASSLGQGANNEKLFF
j_call: TRBJ1-3; d_call: -; v_call: TRBV5-1; clone_size: -; cdr3_nt: TGCGCCAGCAGCTTGGCCAGTACTGGAAACACCATATATTTT; cdr3_aa: CASSLASTGNTIYF